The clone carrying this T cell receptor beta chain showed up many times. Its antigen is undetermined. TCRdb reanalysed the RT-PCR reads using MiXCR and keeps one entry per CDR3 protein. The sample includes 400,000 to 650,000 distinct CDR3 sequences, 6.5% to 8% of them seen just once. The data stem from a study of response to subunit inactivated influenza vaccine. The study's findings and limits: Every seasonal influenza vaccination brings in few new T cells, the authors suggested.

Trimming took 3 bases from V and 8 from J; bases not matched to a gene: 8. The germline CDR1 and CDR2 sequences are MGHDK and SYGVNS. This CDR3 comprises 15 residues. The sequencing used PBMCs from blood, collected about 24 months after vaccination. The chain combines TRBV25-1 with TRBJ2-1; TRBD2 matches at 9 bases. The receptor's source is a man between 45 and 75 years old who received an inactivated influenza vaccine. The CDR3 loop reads CASSDVSGSFYEQFF. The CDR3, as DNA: TGTGCCAGCAGTGATGTTAGCGGGAGTTTCTATGAGCAGTTCTTC.